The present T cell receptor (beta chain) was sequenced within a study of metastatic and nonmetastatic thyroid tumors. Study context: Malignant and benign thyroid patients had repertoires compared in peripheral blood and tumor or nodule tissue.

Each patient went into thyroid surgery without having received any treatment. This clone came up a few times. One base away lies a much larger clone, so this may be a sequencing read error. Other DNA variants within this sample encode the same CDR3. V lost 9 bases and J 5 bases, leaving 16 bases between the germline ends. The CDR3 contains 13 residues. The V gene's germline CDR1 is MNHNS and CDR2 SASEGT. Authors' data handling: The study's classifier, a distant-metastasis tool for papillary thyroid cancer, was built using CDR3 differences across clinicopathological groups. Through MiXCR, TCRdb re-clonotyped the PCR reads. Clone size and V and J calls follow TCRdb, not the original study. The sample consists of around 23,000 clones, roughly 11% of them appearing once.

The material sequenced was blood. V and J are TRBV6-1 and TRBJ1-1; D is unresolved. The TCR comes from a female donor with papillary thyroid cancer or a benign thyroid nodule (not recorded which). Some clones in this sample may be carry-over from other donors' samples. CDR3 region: CASRPEGGTEAFF. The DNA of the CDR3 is TGTGCCAGTAGGCCAGAGGGTGGGACTGAAGCTTTCTTT.